This T cell receptor beta chain was profiled in a study of blood T cells in healthy people across ages. Whole-study results and caveats: Percentage of naive T cells showed a strong correlation with TCR beta diversity.

The CDR3 is 16 amino acids. The germline V gene has CDR1 MNHNS and CDR2 SASEGT. V dropped 8 bases and J dropped 3; count of bases not matched to a gene: 11. This clonotype was found a few times. The antigen is undetermined. A sample-barcoded 5' primer and a J-beta primer mix were used in a second PCR of roughly 6 to 11 cycles. TCRdb analysed the 5' RACE reads with MiXCR anew, one entry per CDR3 protein. The sample lists 1.5 million to 2 million distinct CDR3 sequences, 35% to 50% occurring once. Material for sequencing was blood. V and J are TRBV6-1 and TRBJ2-1; TRBD1 matches 9 bases. The receptor was isolated from a human donor in good health. The CDR3 is CASQWGSGQGYNEQFF. The DNA of the CDR3 is TGTGCCAGCCAATGGGGATCGGGACAGGGCTACAATGAGCAGTTCTTC.